This TCR beta chain was sequenced for a study of long-term antiretroviral therapy in people with HIV. The run of the v3.0 immunoSEQ assay was at survey level. Generated by immunoSEQ multiplex PCR, the TCRdb table keeps only in-frame clones and is missing some. The data show fewer than 20,000 clones, with 60% to 80% seen just once and about 14% held by the top ten. V shed 2 bases and J shed 2 bases, with 10 bases lying between them. The CDR3 runs 16 residues. Per the germline V gene, CDR1 is MNHEY and CDR2 is SMNVEV (reference sequence). The sequence came from a woman aged 45-65 years with HIV. The sample was unsorted PBMCs, taken 1.5 years before starting antiretroviral therapy. The J gene is TRBJ1-6, the V gene TRBV27; D is ambiguous. The CDR3 nucleotides are TGTGCCAGCAGTTTACGGGCAGGACCCTATAATTCACCCCTCCACTTT. Residues: CASSLRAGPYNSPLHF.